One sample yielded the 5 T cell receptor beta chains listed below, sequenced in a study of PD-1 blockade in mismatch repair-deficient tumors. Profiling relied on immunoSEQ multiplex PCR, and the TCRdb table lists in-frame clones only, not all of them. The sample contains some 120,000 clones, roughly nine tenths of which appear only once. Sequences were derived from peripheral blood, sampled 44 weeks after starting pembrolizumab. The receptors were gathered from an adult with mismatch repair-deficient cancer.

The J gene is TRBJ1-4, the V gene TRBV6-5, with D unresolved. The CDR3 extends over 15 amino acids. Per germline, CDR1 MNHEY and CDR2 SVGAGI. With 4 bases removed from V and 4 bases from J, the gap between germline ends came to 13 bases. CDR3 region: CASSSSSGFNEKLFF. The CDR3 coding sequence is TGTGCCAGCAGTTCTTCTTCCGGGTTTAATGAAAAACTGTTTTTT.

The J gene is TRBJ1-3, the V gene TRBV27, with D unclear. The CDR3 totals 15 residues. Trimming took off 5 bases at V and 4 bases at J, with 15 bases between the two ends. CDR1 and CDR2 from the germline V gene are MNHEY and SMNVEV (reference sequence). The CDR3 protein is CASSKGWGMGNTIYF. CDR3 in DNA: TGTGCCAGCAGTAAGGGTTGGGGAATGGGAAACACCATATATTTT.

The chain uses TRBV27 and TRBJ2-2, with D tentatively TRBD1 (6 bases). CDR1 is MNHEY and CDR2 is SMNVEV in the germline V gene (reference sequence). The CDR3 runs to 15 residues. Trimming left V 6 bases short and J 2 bases short, with 13 bases between. CDR3 nucleotides: TGTGCCAGCAGAGCAAGGACAGATAACACCGGGGAGCTGTTTTTT. Protein: CASRARTDNTGELFF.

This rearrangement joins TRBV7-3 to TRBJ2-3, with 9 bases aligning to TRBD1. The CDR3 consists of 16 residues. CDR1 SGHTA and CDR2 FQGTGA come from the germline V gene. V was pared by 2 bases and J by 0 bases, with 3 bases of the junction left unmatched. The CDR3 here is CASSLGTGYSTDTQYF. CDR3 nucleotides: TGTGCCAGCAGCTTAGGGACAGGGTATAGCACAGATACGCAGTATTTT.

The chain recombines TRBV5-4 with TRBJ2-1, with 11 bases that match TRBD2. The CDR3 has 14 amino acids. CDR1 is SGHNT, CDR2 YYREEE, per germline (reference sequence). Trimming at V came to 1 base and at J to 9 bases, leaving 3 bases not matched to a gene. CDR3 sequence: CASSLQLAGGEQFF. The CDR3 coding sequence is TGTGCCAGCAGCTTGCAGCTAGCGGGGGGTGAGCAGTTCTTC.